This T cell receptor (beta chain) was recorded in a study of OX40 agonist ivuxolimab in advanced cancers. TCRdb's copy holds only in-frame clones and misses some; the assay was immunoSEQ multiplex PCR. Of around 80,000 clones listed, 70% to 90% are singletons. On cycle 4 day 1 and cycle 7 day 1, as well as at baseline, blood was sampled. The TCR sequence derives from an adult with an advanced solid tumor such as melanoma, head and neck, liver or kidney cancer. The source was CD4+ or CD8+ T cells sorted from blood, collected in a trial of the OX40 agonist ivuxolimab.

The CDR3 spells CASSPGAGVPLYGYTF. As DNA, the CDR3 is TGCGCCAGCAGCCCCGGGGCAGGGGTGCCACTCTATGGCTACACCTTC. The chain combines TRBV5-1 with TRBJ1-2; a weak D match, TRBD1 (6 bases). Germline V gene data show CDR1 as SGHRS and CDR2 as YFSETQ. CDR3 length: 16 residues. V lost 4 bases, J lost 4 bases, and 20 bases lay in between.